This T cell receptor (beta chain) was sequenced in a study of blood T cell repertoires in COVID-19. The germline V gene encodes CDR1 GTSNPN and CDR2 SVGIG (reference sequence). The CDR3 is 12 amino acids. Trimming removed 0 bases at V and 8 bases at J, with 8 bases between. Sequencing was performed with immunoSEQ multiplex PCR; in TCRdb, only in-frame clones are kept and a portion is missing. Among some 170,000 clones listed, around 83% were seen once. J is TRBJ2-4 and V is TRBV30; tentatively, D is TRBD2 (5 bases). Sequenced input: PBMCs or T cells enriched from blood (not recorded which). This receptor was taken from a man aged 40-49 years who had recovered from COVID-19. The CDR3 coding sequence is TGTGCCTGGAGTGTAGGCGGGCACATTCAGTACTTC. Translated, it gives CAWSVGGHIQYF.